This entry lists 32 T cell receptor beta chains sequenced from one sample in a study of blood T cell repertoires in COVID-19 (dated by TCRdb to 2018 to 2020). Library prep was done by the immunoSEQ multiplex PCR assay. TCRdb provides this immuneACCESS table in a form limited to in-frame rearrangements. Some clones are lacking; in checked studies, under half of them reflect an unresolved V gene, and why the rest are absent is not known. The sample records tens of thousands of clones, roughly 79% of which are singletons. The ten largest clones represent under 5.5% of the sample. Sequencing was performed on peripheral blood. The receptor source for this set is a man older than 75 with COVID-19, enrolled during active disease.

The rearrangement uses TRBV6-6 and TRBJ2-2, with a tentative D call TRBD2 (6 bases). CDR3 length: 16 amino acids. The germline CDR1 and CDR2 sequences are MNHNY and SVGAGI (reference sequence). The V gene lost 6 bases and the J gene lost 3 bases, with 17 bases spanning the gap. The CDR3 spells CASSHTRSGDTGELFF. The CDR3 DNA reads TGTGCCAGCAGCCACACCCGATCGGGGGACACCGGGGAGCTGTTTTTT.

This rearrangement joins TRBV7-3 to TRBJ2-3; 14 bases are a match to TRBD2. Per germline, CDR1 SGHTA and CDR2 FQGTGA. J lost 0 bases, V lost 6 bases, and 2 bases had no gene match. The CDR3 extends over 16 amino acids. In DNA, the CDR3 is TGTGCCAGCAGTAGACTAGCGGGAGGGAGCACAGATACGCAGTATTTT. The encoded protein is CASSRLAGGSTDTQYF.

With regard to this clone: The sample holds other DNA sequences that translate to the same CDR3. The V and J genes are TRBV19 and TRBJ1-2; 12 bases match TRBD1. V lost 1 base and J lost 5; bases outside the gene matches: 2. Germline CDR1 reads LNHDA; CDR2 reads SQIVND (reference sequence). The CDR3 spans 15 residues. In DNA, the CDR3 is TGTGCCAGTAGTATAGGGGACAGGGGGCGTTATGGCTACACCTTC. Encoded protein: CASSIGDRGRYGYTF.

V gene TRBV5-1 combines with J gene TRBJ1-5; D is uncertain. The germline gives CDR1 SGHRS, CDR2 YFSETQ. The CDR3 loop spans 15 amino acids. The V gene lost 0 bases and the J gene lost 1 base, with 8 bases spanning the gap. The CDR3 is CASSLAEGSNQPQHF. CDR3 DNA sequence: TGCGCCAGCAGCTTGGCCGAGGGCAGCAATCAGCCCCAGCATTTT.

For the CDR3, the DNA is TGCGCCAGCAGCTTGGCGACTAGCGGGGGGGCGAGAGAGACCCAGTACTTC. Translated: CASSLATSGGARETQYF. The rearrangement uses TRBV5-1 and TRBJ2-5; 14 nucleotides line up with TRBD2. In germline, CDR1 is SGHRS, CDR2 YFSETQ. This CDR3 is built from 17 residues. Losses at the gene ends were 0 bases for V and 4 bases for J; bases not matched to a gene: 5.

The chain couples TRBV5-1 to TRBJ1-1; perhaps TRBD1 as D (6 bases). The ends were cut back, 0 bases at V and 5 bases at J, with 11 bases in the middle. There are 14 residues in the CDR3. Germline CDR1 SGHRS, CDR2 YFSETQ. CDR3 in amino acids: CASSLEWGRTEAFF. DNA of the CDR3: TGCGCCAGCAGCTTGGAATGGGGGCGGACTGAAGCTTTCTTT.

This clone was seen a single time. The chain carries TRBV5-6 and TRBJ2-1; D is undetermined. CDR1 is SGHDT and CDR2 is YYEEEE in the germline V gene. Trimming pared 2 bases from V and 8 bases from J, leaving 11 bases between. The length of the CDR3 is 13 residues. The CDR3, as DNA: TGTGCCAGCAGCTTTCGTCCCGTCGATGAGCAGTTCTTC. This sequence encodes CASSFRPVDEQFF.

The chain employs TRBV24-1 and TRBJ1-2, with TRBD1 matching over 7 bases. After removal of 4 bases from V and 4 bases from J, the junction contained 5 bases not matched to a gene. CDR1 KGHDR and CDR2 SFDVKD come from the germline V gene. This CDR3 region has 14 residues. CDR3 DNA sequence: TGTGCCACCAGTGACCCGACAGGGCCCTATGGCTACACCTTC. This sequence encodes CATSDPTGPYGYTF.

The chain recombines TRBV6-5 with TRBJ1-1; 9 bases line up with TRBD1. The CDR3 sequence is 15 residues long. The V gene's germline CDR1 is MNHEY and CDR2 SVGAGI. The ends lost 6 bases at V and 4 bases at J; junction bases unmatched: 9. The CDR3 is CASRRDRARATEAFF. CDR3 nucleotide sequence: TGTGCCAGCAGGCGGGACAGGGCCAGGGCCACTGAAGCTTTCTTT.

CDR3 amino acids: CASSRSGSSSYEQYF. The CDR3 nucleotides are TGCGCCAGCAGCCGAAGCGGGAGCAGCTCCTACGAGCAGTACTTC. This rearrangement joins TRBV4-1 to TRBJ2-7, with 8 bases identical to TRBD2. The J segment lost 0 bases and the V segment lost 4 bases, leaving 5 bases of the junction unmatched. The CDR3 extends over 15 amino acids. CDR1 and CDR2 (germline): MGHRA, YSYEKL.

The chain is built from TRBV6-5 and TRBJ2-7, with 8 bases aligning to TRBD1. V dropped 6 bases and J dropped 0; count of bases not matched to a gene: 4. This CDR3 contains 14 residues. From germline, CDR1 is MNHEY and CDR2 SVGAGI. The CDR3 DNA sequence: TGTGCCAGCAGAATGGGACAGGCCTCCTACGAGCAGTACTTC. The encoded protein is CASRMGQASYEQYF.

This clone was found a few times. The CDR3 region has the DNA TGTGCCAGTAGCGCGGGACAGGACTACGAGCAGTACTTC. Its translation: CASSAGQDYEQYF. This sequence joins TRBV19 and TRBJ2-7; 8 nucleotides line up with TRBD1. CDR3 size: 13 residues. V was clipped by 6 bases and J by 3 bases; unmatched bases: 4. Germline CDR1 reads LNHDA; CDR2 reads SQIVND (reference sequence).

The rearrangement joins TRBV7-3 to TRBJ1-6, with 7 positions matching TRBD1. Germline V CDR1 and CDR2: SGHTA, FQGTGA. Trimming removed 1 base from V and 7 bases from J; junction bases left unmatched: 4. This CDR3 region has 15 residues. The DNA for the CDR3 is TGTGCCAGCAGCTTAAACAGGGGAGGCAATTCACCCCTCCACTTT. Its protein product is CASSLNRGGNSPLHF.

The chain combines TRBV6-5 with TRBJ2-1; D possibly corresponds to TRBD2 (6 bases). This CDR3 is 14 amino acids long. Germline values: CDR1 MNHEY, CDR2 SVGAGI. Trimming left V 6 bases short and J 10 bases short, with 19 bases between. DNA for the CDR3: TGTGCCAGCAGCGGTTTCACTAGCCATCCCGAGCAGTTCTTC. Translating gives CASSGFTSHPEQFF.

V is TRBV6-5 and J is TRBJ1-1, with a possible D match to TRBD1 (6 bases). The CDR3 totals 14 residues. V gave up 8 bases and J gave up 1 base, with 14 bases separating them. Germline CDR1 MNHEY, CDR2 SVGAGI. The CDR3 DNA reads TGTGCCAGCTCTGGGGGGGCAGGGAACACTGAAGCTTTCTTT. The encoded protein is CASSGGAGNTEAFF.

This clone showed up just once. This rearrangement joins TRBV3-1 (or the pseudogene TRBV3-2) to TRBJ1-1; the D gene is possibly TRBD1 (6 bases). V lost 4 bases to trimming and J lost 1 base, with 13 bases between them. Per the germline V gene, CDR1 is LGHDT and CDR2 is YNNKEL (reference sequence). This CDR3 has 15 amino acids. The CDR3 sequence: CASSPPTGTNTEAFF. DNA of the CDR3: TGTGCCAGCAGCCCGCCCACAGGGACGAACACTGAAGCTTTCTTT.

The chain carries TRBV9 and TRBJ1-2; a possible D gene is TRBD1 (5 bases). V was trimmed by 0 bases and J by 4 bases, leaving 13 bases between them. The CDR3 is 15 residues long. Per germline, CDR1 SGDLS and CDR2 YYNGEE. The CDR3 sequence is CASSVAGRESYGYTF. DNA for the CDR3: TGTGCCAGCAGCGTAGCGGGCAGGGAATCCTATGGCTACACCTTC.

This rearrangement joins TRBV5-1 to TRBJ2-3; the D gene is possibly TRBD1 (6 bases). The length of the CDR3 is 15 residues. From germline, CDR1 is SGHRS and CDR2 YFSETQ. V shed 4 bases and J shed 4 bases, with 16 bases lying between them. CDR3 sequence: CASSLQPDSPDTQYF. Written as DNA, the CDR3 is TGCGCCAGCAGCCTACAACCGGACAGTCCAGATACGCAGTATTTT.

V and J are TRBV10-2 and TRBJ1-3; D unresolved. V dropped 7 bases and J dropped 0 bases, with 16 bases sitting between them. CDR1 and CDR2 from the germline V gene are WSHSY and SAAADI. The CDR3 runs to 16 residues. CDR3 DNA: TGCGCCAGCAAGAAGGTCCAGGATCACTCTGGAAACACCATATATTTT. Its translation is CASKKVQDHSGNTIYF.

A few counts support this clone. The V call is TRBV4-1, the J call TRBJ2-3; D ambiguous. Per the germline V gene, CDR1 is MGHRA and CDR2 is YSYEKL. V lost 5 bases, J lost 4 bases, and 13 bases lay in between. The CDR3 consists of 14 residues. The CDR3 DNA reads TGCGCCAGCAGCTTGGGCAGATACGCAGATACGCAGTATTTT. It translates to CASSLGRYADTQYF.

This clone appeared a single time. The J gene is TRBJ2-7, the V gene TRBV11-2, with 8 bases lining up with TRBD1. Germline CDR1 is SGHAT and CDR2 is FQNNGV. The CDR3 runs 15 residues. Losses at the gene ends were 4 bases for V and 3 bases for J; bases not matched to a gene: 8. The DNA for the CDR3 is TGTGCCAGCAGCTGGGCCGACAGGGGACTCTACGAGCAGTACTTC. This gives the protein CASSWADRGLYEQYF.

This clone turned up a few times. The chain combines TRBV7-9 with TRBJ1-1; 9 nucleotides line up with TRBD1. Germline V gene lookup returns CDR1 SEHNR and CDR2 FQNEAQ (reference sequence). Trimming removed 4 bases from V and 1 base from J; junction bases left unmatched: 4. The length of the CDR3 is 15 residues. The DNA of the CDR3 is TGTGCCAGCAGCTCCACAGGGGGCAGGAACACTGAAGCTTTCTTT. It translates to CASSSTGGRNTEAFF.

The V gene is TRBV5-1, the J gene TRBJ1-6; 9 nucleotides align to TRBD1. After removal of 3 bases from V and 10 bases from J, the junction contained 5 bases not matched to a gene. CDR3 size: 14 residues. The V gene's germline CDR1 is SGHRS and CDR2 YFSETQ. In nucleotides, the CDR3 is TGCGCCAGCAGCTGGGACAGGGAGAGATCACCCCTCCACTTT. Translated, it gives CASSWDRERSPLHF.

The CDR3, as DNA: TGTGCCACCTTTCAGCGGGAGACCCAGTACTTC. Its protein is CATFQRETQYF. J is TRBJ2-5 and V is TRBV10-3, with D possibly being TRBD2 (5 bases). The V gene's germline CDR1 is ENHRY and CDR2 SYGVKD. Between the trimmed V and J ends, which lost 10 bases and 5 bases, there was a span of 11 bases. There are 11 residues in the CDR3.

The chain has TRBV25-1 and TRBJ1-6, with D possibly matching TRBD1 (5 bases). The ends were cut back, 3 bases at V and 7 bases at J, with 16 bases in the middle. This CDR3 is built from 16 residues. Germline assignment: CDR1 MGHDK and CDR2 SYGVNS. CDR3 amino acids: CASSDSAGLKNSPLHF. The CDR3 coding sequence is TGTGCCAGCAGTGATTCCGCGGGGCTCAAGAATTCACCCCTCCACTTT. The full variable domain, in which reference TRBV25-1 and TRBJ1-6 provide the parts outside the CDR3, is EADIYQTPRYLVIGTGKKITLECSQTMGHDKMYWYQQDPGMELHLIHYSYGVNSTEKGDLSSESTVSRIRTEHFPLTLESARPSHTSQYLCASSDSAGLKNSPLHFGNGTRLTVT.

The J gene is TRBJ2-1, the V gene TRBV30; D uncertain. This CDR3 contains 11 residues. CDR1 and CDR2 from the germline V gene are GTSNPN and SVGIG (reference sequence). Trimming took off 3 bases at V and 6 bases at J, with 6 bases between the two ends. The CDR3 coding sequence is TGTGCCTGGAGCCTGCGCAATGAGCAGTTCTTC. Encoded protein: CAWSLRNEQFF.

The V call is TRBV3-1 (or the pseudogene TRBV3-2), the J call TRBJ1-4, with 8 bases fitting TRBD1. From germline, CDR1 is LGHDT and CDR2 YNNKEL (reference sequence). The CDR3 is made up of 17 amino acids. V dropped 1 base and J dropped 3; count of bases not matched to a gene: 7. The chain's CDR3 is CASSQGDRGRANEKLFF. Written as DNA, the CDR3 is TGTGCCAGCAGCCAAGGCGACAGGGGTCGAGCTAATGAAAAACTGTTTTTT.

The V call is TRBV5-1, the J call TRBJ1-4; 7 nucleotides line up with TRBD1. Germline-derived CDR1 and CDR2 are SGHRS and YFSETQ. This CDR3 spans 15 amino acids. Unmatched junction bases numbered 7, after V lost 4 bases and J lost 4 bases. The CDR3 DNA follows: TGCGCCAGCAGCGAACGACAGGGTTTTAATGAAAAACTGTTTTTT. Its translation: CASSERQGFNEKLFF.

The chain recombines TRBV9 with TRBJ1-2, with D possibly being TRBD1 (6 bases). V was shortened by 2 bases and J by 4 bases, with 15 bases between the two germline ends. The germline V gene encodes CDR1 SGDLS and CDR2 YYNGEE. The length of the CDR3 is 15 residues. The CDR3 DNA follows: TGTGCCAGCAGCGTTCCGAATTCAGGGGCCTATGGCTACACCTTC. Amino acids: CASSVPNSGAYGYTF.

CDR3 sequence: CASSYQGVNYGYTF. The CDR3 DNA follows: TGTGCCAGCAGCTACCAAGGGGTTAATTATGGCTACACCTTC. The chain links TRBV3-1 (or the pseudogene TRBV3-2) to TRBJ1-2; D is perhaps TRBD1 (5 bases). V lost 5 bases and J 5 bases, leaving 15 bases between the germline ends. The germline CDR1 and CDR2 sequences are LGHDT and YNNKEL (reference sequence). The CDR3 consists of 14 residues.

The genes are TRBV5-1 and TRBJ1-4, with a possible D match to TRBD1 (6 bases). The CDR3 spans 15 residues. The V gene's germline CDR1 is SGHRS and CDR2 YFSETQ. The germline V and J ends were trimmed by 0 bases and 5 bases, with 11 bases remaining between them. The CDR3, as DNA: TGCGCCAGCAGCTTGGCAGGCAGGGGAAATGAAAAACTGTTTTTT. It yields the protein CASSLAGRGNEKLFF.

J is TRBJ2-5 and V is TRBV21-1; TRBD2, the table's D call, lacks a check against the DNA. TRBV21-1 is described as a pseudogene. CDR3 size: 20 residues. For the CDR3, the DNA is TGTGCCAGCAGCAAAGCGGTCTTGGGACTAGCGGGAGTGGGGCAAGAGACCCAGTACTTC. Protein product: CASSKAVLGLAGVGQETQYF.